The 19 T cell receptor beta chains given below trace back to one sample, sequenced in a study of PD-1 blockade in classical Hodgkin lymphoma. Some clones are missing from TCRdb's copy, which holds only in-frame ones; the method was immunoSEQ multiplex PCR. The sample holds 75,000 to 100,000 clones, over 80% seen once. No patient escaped relapse after autologous stem cell transplantation, and brentuximab vedotin exposure varied. Sequencing used peripheral blood mononuclear cells (PBMCs), obtained at baseline. The source is a human donor with classical Hodgkin lymphoma.

A single count supports this clone. The chain employs TRBV7-7 and TRBJ2-2; a weak D match, TRBD1 (5 bases). Germline loops: CDR1 SSHAT, CDR2 FNYEAQ (reference sequence). This CDR3 contains 15 residues. Trimming took off 3 bases at V and 2 bases at J, with 10 bases between the two ends. CDR3 DNA: TGTGCCAGCAGCTTGGCAGGGTTTAACACCGGGGAGCTGTTTTTT. As protein: CASSLAGFNTGELFF.

J is TRBJ2-1 and V is TRBV5-1; D may be TRBD1 (6 bases). Per germline, CDR1 SGHRS and CDR2 YFSETQ. V was clipped by 0 bases and J by 6 bases, with 7 bases between them. This CDR3 region has 13 residues. This chain's CDR3 is CASSLVGGNEQFF. The CDR3 coding sequence is TGCGCCAGCAGCTTGGTAGGGGGCAATGAGCAGTTCTTC.

The rearrangement links TRBV5-6 to TRBJ2-1, with 7 bases that match TRBD1. The germline V gene encodes CDR1 SGHDT and CDR2 YYEEEE. With V trimmed by 1 base and J by 6 bases, 7 bases remained unmatched. This CDR3 region has 15 residues. CDR3 sequence (DNA): TGTGCCAGCAGCTTGTGGGACAGAGATTCCAATGAGCAGTTCTTC. As protein: CASSLWDRDSNEQFF. Drawing the rest from reference TRBV5-6 and TRBJ2-1, the complete variable domain is DAGVTQSPTHLIKTRGQQVTLRCSPKSGHDTVSWYQQALGQGPQFIFQYYEEEERQRGNFPDRFSGHQFPNYSSELNVNALLLGDSALYLCASSLWDRDSNEQFFGPGTRLTVL.

The chain carries TRBV5-1 and TRBJ2-5; D is possibly TRBD1 (6 bases). V was cut by 4 bases and J by 0 bases, with 13 bases left in between. Germline CDR1 and CDR2: SGHRS and YFSETQ. The CDR3 is made up of 15 amino acids. The CDR3 region is CASSLIGQYQETQYF. The DNA for the CDR3 is TGCGCCAGCAGCCTCATCGGACAGTACCAAGAGACCCAGTACTTC. The whole variable domain, filled in from reference TRBV5-1 and TRBJ2-5, reads KAGVTQTPRYLIKTRGQQVTLSCSPISGHRSVSWYQQTPGQGLQFLFEYFSETQRNKGNFPGRFSGRQFSNSRSEMNVSTLELGDSALYLCASSLIGQYQETQYFGPGTRLLVL.

The chain joins TRBV5-1 to TRBJ2-2, with TRBD2 matching 12 bases. There are 19 residues in the CDR3. V shed 4 bases and J 6 bases; nucleotides not matched to a gene: 16. In germline, CDR1 is SGHRS, CDR2 YFSETQ. CDR3 region: CASSLPTSGRYRFSGELFF. As DNA, the CDR3 is TGCGCCAGCAGCCTCCCGACTAGCGGGAGATACAGGTTTTCCGGGGAGCTGTTTTTT.

This chain links TRBV6-1 with TRBJ1-4, with a tentative D call TRBD1 (6 bases). There are 15 residues in the CDR3. CDR1 is MNHNS, CDR2 SASEGT, per germline. Trimming cost V 10 bases and J 8 bases, with 23 bases left between them. CDR3 residues: CATAPLGGVGEKLFF. CDR3 DNA sequence: TGTGCCACAGCCCCCCTCGGGGGCGTGGGGGAAAAACTGTTTTTT.

The chain employs TRBV5-1 and TRBJ1-1, with a tentative D call TRBD1 (5 bases). The V gene lost 2 bases and the J gene lost 0 bases, with 11 bases spanning the gap. CDR3 size: 15 residues. CDR1 is SGHRS and CDR2 is YFSETQ in the germline V gene. CDR3 nucleotides: TGCGCCAGCAGCTTCGGGGGTTACATGAACACTGAAGCTTTCTTT. Translated: CASSFGGYMNTEAFF.

A single count supports this clone. The gene calls are TRBV5-1 and TRBJ1-4; a weak D match, TRBD1 (6 bases). This CDR3 contains 16 residues. V was pared by 0 bases and J by 7 bases, with 16 bases between. CDR1 SGHRS and CDR2 YFSETQ come from the germline V gene. The CDR3 is CASSLAGGGRSEKLFF. CDR3 coding DNA: TGCGCCAGCAGCTTGGCCGGAGGGGGAAGGAGTGAAAAACTGTTTTTT.

The chain recombines TRBV30 with TRBJ2-2, with no clear D. V was shortened by 8 bases and J by 6 bases, with 10 bases between the two germline ends. The CDR3 loop spans 11 amino acids. Germline CDR1 is GTSNPN and CDR2 is SVGIG (reference sequence). CDR3 residues: CAGLVPGELFF. CDR3 coding DNA: TGTGCCGGCCTAGTACCCGGGGAGCTGTTTTTT.

The J gene is TRBJ2-7, the V gene TRBV7-6; 9 bases line up with TRBD1. This CDR3 has 17 residues. V trimming: 2 bases; J trimming: 6 bases; junction bases outside the gene matches: 14. The germline gives CDR1 SGHVS, CDR2 FNYEAQ. In DNA form, the CDR3 reads TGTGCCAGCAGCTTAAAAGGTTGGGGGACAGGGCCTTCCGAGCAGTACTTC. Its protein product is CASSLKGWGTGPSEQYF.

This chain joins TRBV10-3 and TRBJ1-2; 9 bases are a match to TRBD1. Germline V gene lookup returns CDR1 ENHRY and CDR2 SYGVKD. Trimming cost V 0 bases and J 4 bases; bases outside gene matches: 0. The CDR3 extends over 14 amino acids. CDR3 sequence: CAISESTGGYGYTF. The CDR3, as DNA: TGTGCCATCAGTGAGTCGACAGGGGGCTATGGCTACACCTTC.

The chain has TRBV7-2 and TRBJ2-7; 7 bases match TRBD2. The CDR3 has 15 residues. V was pared by 5 bases and J by 3 bases, with 10 bases of the junction left unmatched. Germline V lookup: CDR1 SGHTA, CDR2 FQGNSA. Written as DNA, the CDR3 is TGTGCCAGCAGCCCAGCGGGGACTCTAAACTACGAGCAGTACTTC. Translation: CASSPAGTLNYEQYF.

This clone was counted once. The chain recombines TRBV6-5 with TRBJ2-2; D may match TRBD1 or TRBD2 (6 bases each). Trimming cost V 7 bases and J 0 bases, with 9 bases left between them. The germline V gene encodes CDR1 MNHEY and CDR2 SVGAGI. The CDR3 loop spans 14 amino acids. As DNA, the CDR3 is TGTGCCAGCAAAGGGGGGACGAACACCGGGGAGCTGTTTTTT. Protein product: CASKGGTNTGELFF.

Only one count was recorded for this clone. This rearrangement joins TRBV9 to TRBJ2-2; D may be TRBD1 (6 bases). The CDR3 has 15 amino acids. The germline V and J ends were trimmed by 0 bases and 0 bases, with 6 bases remaining between them. Germline values: CDR1 SGDLS, CDR2 YYNGEE. The CDR3 region is CASSVGQANTGELFF. The CDR3 DNA follows: TGTGCCAGCAGCGTAGGACAGGCGAACACCGGGGAGCTGTTTTTT.

This chain connects TRBV7-3 to TRBJ2-2, with 7 nucleotides matching TRBD1. In germline, CDR1 is SGHTA, CDR2 FQGTGA. Germline trimming cut 5 bases from V and 0 bases from J; bases unmatched to any gene: 3. CDR3 length: 15 residues. The CDR3 protein is CASSAGTANTGELFF. The CDR3 bases are TGTGCCAGCAGCGCCGGGACAGCGAACACCGGGGAGCTGTTTTTT.

The genes are TRBV19 and TRBJ2-2; D gene unclear. CDR3 size: 15 residues. Germline values: CDR1 LNHDA, CDR2 SQIVND (reference sequence). Deletions cut 5 bases from V and 0 bases from J, with 10 bases between. In DNA, the CDR3 is TGTGCCAGTAGTCCCCCCCCATCGAACACCGGGGAGCTGTTTTTT. Translating gives CASSPPPSNTGELFF.

The chain carries TRBV7-2 and TRBJ2-1, with 9 bases lining up with TRBD1. This CDR3 spans 14 amino acids. After removal of 6 bases from V and 6 bases from J, the junction contained 6 bases not matched to a gene. Germline CDR1 is SGHTA and CDR2 is FQGNSA. CDR3 protein: CASRIQGASNEQFF. The CDR3 nucleotides are TGTGCCAGCAGAATACAGGGGGCGAGCAATGAGCAGTTCTTC.

The chain is built from TRBV6-5 and TRBJ2-7; a possible D gene is TRBD1 (7 bases). V was trimmed by 0 bases and J by 2 bases, leaving 11 bases between them. This CDR3 is built from 15 residues. CDR1 is MNHEY and CDR2 is SVGAGI in the germline V gene. The CDR3 sequence is CASSYSAGGPYEQYF. The CDR3 DNA sequence: TGTGCCAGCAGTTACTCCGCAGGGGGGCCCTACGAGCAGTACTTC.

The chain has TRBV2 and TRBJ2-7; TRBD1 matches at 11 bases. Germline V CDR1 and CDR2: SNHLY, FYNNEI. V gave up 8 bases and J gave up 9 bases; unmatched junction bases: 6. This CDR3 is built from 12 residues. CDR3 region: CASSGQGAGQYF. The CDR3 coding sequence is TGTGCCAGCTCCGGACAGGGGGCCGGGCAGTACTTC.